This T cell receptor (beta chain) was retrieved from a study of blood T cell repertoires in COVID-19. Across the whole study: The study drew acute and convalescent COVID-19 samples from the United States, Italy and Spain. T cells, B-cell-depleted T cells, or PBMCs supplied cDNA or gDNA.

Repertoires were generated with immunoSEQ multiplex PCR, while TCRdb's copy carries only in-frame clones and drops some. The table lists 300,000 to 400,000 clones, 85% of them singletons, with around 2% in the top ten. V was clipped by 5 bases and J by 1 base, with 12 bases between them. The CDR3 extends over 16 amino acids. Germline assignment: CDR1 LNHDA and CDR2 SQIVND (reference sequence). The chain joins TRBV19 to TRBJ1-6; perhaps TRBD1 as D (6 bases). The sample comprised PBMCs or T cells enriched from blood (not recorded which). This receptor was identified in a woman aged 25-40 years who had been exposed to COVID-19. CDR3 coding DNA: TGTGCCAGTAGTCCCGGACAGTTTTCCTATAATTCACCCCTCCACTTT. Its translation: CASSPGQFSYNSPLHF.